The following is a T cell receptor (beta chain) sequence with its context. Per the authors' pipeline: Reference gene primer amplification in the assay estimated nucleated cell counts. Assay: immunoSEQ multiplex PCR; the TCRdb copy retains only in-frame clones and omits some. The DNA gave D and trimming, while V, J and clone size come from that table. The data contain some 110,000 clones, 75% to 90% of them seen just once; the ten biggest clones take up roughly 0.83%. This specimen comes from a study of blood T cell repertoires in COVID-19. At the level of the study: The samples span acute and convalescent COVID-19 from the United States, Italy and Spain.

The sequence came from a woman between 65 and 79 years old with acute or convalescent COVID-19. Sequencing was performed on peripheral blood.

In DNA form, the CDR3 reads TGTGCCATCAGTGTGGACAGGTTGAGCACCGGGGAGCTGTTTTTT. Translation gives CAISVDRLSTGELFF. This chain connects TRBV10-3 to TRBJ2-2; 7 nucleotides match TRBD1. From germline, CDR1 is ENHRY and CDR2 SYGVKD. Germline trimming cut 4 bases from V and 4 bases from J; bases unmatched to any gene: 6. The CDR3 totals 15 residues.